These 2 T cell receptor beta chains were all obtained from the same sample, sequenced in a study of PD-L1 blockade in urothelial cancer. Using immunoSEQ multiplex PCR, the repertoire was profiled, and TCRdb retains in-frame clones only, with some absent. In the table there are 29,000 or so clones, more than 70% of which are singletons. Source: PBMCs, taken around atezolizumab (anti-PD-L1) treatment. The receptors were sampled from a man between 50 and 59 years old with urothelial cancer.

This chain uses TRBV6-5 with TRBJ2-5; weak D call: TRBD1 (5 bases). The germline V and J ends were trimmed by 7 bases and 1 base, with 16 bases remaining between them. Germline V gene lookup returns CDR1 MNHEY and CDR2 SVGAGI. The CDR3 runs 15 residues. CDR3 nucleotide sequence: TGTGCCAGCACTACATTGGGGCAGATCCAAGAGACCCAGTACTTC. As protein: CASTTLGQIQETQYF.

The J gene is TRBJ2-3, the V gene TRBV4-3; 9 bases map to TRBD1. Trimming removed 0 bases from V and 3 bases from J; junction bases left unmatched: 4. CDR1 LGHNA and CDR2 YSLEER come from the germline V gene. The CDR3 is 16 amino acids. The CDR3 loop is CASSQDGGQGTDTQYF. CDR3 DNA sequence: TGCGCCAGCAGCCAAGATGGGGGACAGGGAACAGATACGCAGTATTTT.